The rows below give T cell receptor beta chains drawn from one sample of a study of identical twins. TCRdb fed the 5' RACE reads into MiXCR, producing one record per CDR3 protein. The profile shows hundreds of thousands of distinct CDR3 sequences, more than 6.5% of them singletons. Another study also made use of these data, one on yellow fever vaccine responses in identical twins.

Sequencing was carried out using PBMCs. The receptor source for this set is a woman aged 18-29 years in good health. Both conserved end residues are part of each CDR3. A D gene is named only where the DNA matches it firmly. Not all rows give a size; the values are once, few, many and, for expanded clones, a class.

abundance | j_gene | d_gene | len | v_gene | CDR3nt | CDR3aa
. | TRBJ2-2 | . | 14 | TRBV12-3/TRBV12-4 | TGTGCCAGCAGTTTGGCGCGGTTCGCCGGGGAGCTGTTTTTT | CASSLARFAGELFF
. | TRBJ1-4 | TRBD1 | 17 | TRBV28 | TGTGCCAGCAGTTTGAGATCACGGGGACAGCCTAATGAAAAACTGTTTTTT | CASSLRSRGQPNEKLFF
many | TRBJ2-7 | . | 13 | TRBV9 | TGTGCCAGCAGCGGTGGGGGTGGGGACGAGCAGTACTTC | CASSGGGGDEQYF
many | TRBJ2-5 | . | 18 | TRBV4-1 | TGCGCCAGCAGCCAAGATTGGGAGGTCCTCCAGCGTAAAGAGACCCAGTACTTC | CASSQDWEVLQRKETQYF
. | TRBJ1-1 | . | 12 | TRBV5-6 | TGTGCCAGCAGCCTGCGCTTCACTGAAGCTTTCTTT | CASSLRFTEAFF
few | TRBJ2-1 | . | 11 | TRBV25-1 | TGTGCCAGCACCTCCCAAAATGAGCAGTTCTTC | CASTSQNEQFF
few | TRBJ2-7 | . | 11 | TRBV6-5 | TGTGCCAGCAGGAACACCTACGAGCAGTACTTC | CASRNTYEQYF
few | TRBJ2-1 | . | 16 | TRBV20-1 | TGCAGTGCTAGAGATCCTACGGGGAGCTCCTACAATGAGCAGTTCTTC | CSARDPTGSSYNEQFF
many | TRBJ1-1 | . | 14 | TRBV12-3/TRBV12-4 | TGTGCCAGCAGCCCTAGTCGGACGAACACTGAAGCTTTCTTT | CASSPSRTNTEAFF
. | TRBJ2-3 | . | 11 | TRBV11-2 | TGTGCCAGCAGCTTAGGGGAGGCATGGTATTTT | CASSLGEAWYF
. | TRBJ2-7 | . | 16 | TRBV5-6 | TGTGCCAGCAGCCGCGCGACGACAGGGAGGGCCTACGAGCAGTACTTC | CASSRATTGRAYEQYF
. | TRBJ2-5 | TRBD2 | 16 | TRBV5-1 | TGCGCCAGCAGCCCCGCGCTAGCGGGAGCAATAGAGACCCAGTACTTC | CASSPALAGAIETQYF
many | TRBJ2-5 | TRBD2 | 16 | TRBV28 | TGTGCCAGCGGCCAAACGGGACTAGCGGAAGAAGAGACCCAGTACTTC | CASGQTGLAEEETQYF
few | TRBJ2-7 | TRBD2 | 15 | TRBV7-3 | TGTGCCAGCAGCTTATCAGCGGGGGGGCCGGACGAGCAGTACTTC | CASSLSAGGPDEQYF
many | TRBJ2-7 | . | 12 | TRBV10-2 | TGCGCCAGCAGGGACCCCTCCTACGAGCAGTACTTC | CASRDPSYEQYF
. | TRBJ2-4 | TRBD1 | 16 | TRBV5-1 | TGCGCCAGCTCCTCGGGTCCCCCGGGACAGAAAAACATTCAGTACTTC | CASSSGPPGQKNIQYF
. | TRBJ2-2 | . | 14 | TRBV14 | TGTGCCAGCAGCCAGAGACAGGTTGAAGGGGAGCTGTTTTTT | CASSQRQVEGELFF
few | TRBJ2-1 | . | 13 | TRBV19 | TGTGCCAGTAATGGGGGCTCAAACAATGAGCAGTTCTTC | CASNGGSNNEQFF
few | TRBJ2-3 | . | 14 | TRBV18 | TGTGCCAGCTCACCAGGGGTTGACACAGATACGCAGTATTTT | CASSPGVDTDTQYF
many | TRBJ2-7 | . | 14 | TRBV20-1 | TGCAGTGCTAGAGTGAGGTGGAGCTCCTACGAGCAGTACTTC | CSARVRWSSYEQYF
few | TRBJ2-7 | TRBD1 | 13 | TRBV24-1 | TGTGCCACCAGTCCTACAGGGGGCGGCGAGCAGTACTTC | CATSPTGGGEQYF
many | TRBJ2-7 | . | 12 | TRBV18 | TGTGCCAGCAGCCCGAGCCTCTACGAGCAGTACTTC | CASSPSLYEQYF
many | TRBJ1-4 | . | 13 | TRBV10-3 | TGTGCCATCAGTGAGCTACCCGACGAAAAACTGTTTTTT | CAISELPDEKLFF
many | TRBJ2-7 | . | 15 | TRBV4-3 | TGCGCCAGCAGCCAAGTCCTGGACAGCGCCTACGAGCAGTACTTC | CASSQVLDSAYEQYF
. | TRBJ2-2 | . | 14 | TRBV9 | TGTGCCAGCAGCCCAGGGTTTAATGCCGGGGAGCTGTTTTTT | CASSPGFNAGELFF
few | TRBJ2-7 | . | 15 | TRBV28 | TGTGCCAGCAGTTTGCCAGCGGGCAACTCCTACGAGCAGTACTTC | CASSLPAGNSYEQYF
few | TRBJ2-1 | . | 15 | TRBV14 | TGTGCCAGCAGCCCGGTGGGGGGGCTTTACAATGAGCAGTTCTTC | CASSPVGGLYNEQFF
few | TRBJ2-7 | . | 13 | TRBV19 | TGTGCCAGTAGTATAATTCGCTCCTACGAGCAGTACTTC | CASSIIRSYEQYF
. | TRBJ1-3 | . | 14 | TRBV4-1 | TGCGCCAGCAGCCAAGCCGGGACCGGAAACACCATATATTTT | CASSQAGTGNTIYF
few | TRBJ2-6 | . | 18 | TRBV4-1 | TGCGCCAGCAGCCACCCCCCCGTGGTAGGGGTTGGGGCCAACGTCCTGACTTTC | CASSHPPVVGVGANVLTF
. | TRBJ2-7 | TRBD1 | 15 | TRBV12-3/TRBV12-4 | TGTGCCAGCAGTTTGAGGGACAGGACTCGCTACGAGCAGTACTTC | CASSLRDRTRYEQYF
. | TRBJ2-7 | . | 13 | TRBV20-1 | TGCAGTGCTAGTTTTCGAACCTCCTACGAGCAGTACTTC | CSASFRTSYEQYF
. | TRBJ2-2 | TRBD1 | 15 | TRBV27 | TGTGCCAGCAGAGCTTGGGACAGGGGAACCGGGGAGCTGTTTTTT | CASRAWDRGTGELFF
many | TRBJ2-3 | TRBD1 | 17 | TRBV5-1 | TGCGCCAGCAGCTTGGCCGGGACAGGGGATCGCACAGATACGCAGTATTTT | CASSLAGTGDRTDTQYF
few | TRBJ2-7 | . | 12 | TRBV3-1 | TGTGCCAGCAGCCAAGTTCAGCACGAGCAGTACTTC | CASSQVQHEQYF
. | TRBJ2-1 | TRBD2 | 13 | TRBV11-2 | TGTGCCAGCACCCCCGGGCTAGCGGCGATCCTCCTCTTC | CASTPGLAAILLF
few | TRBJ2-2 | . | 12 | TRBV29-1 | TGCAGCGTCCCAACCGTACCGGGGAAGCTGTTTTTT | CSVPTVPGKLFF
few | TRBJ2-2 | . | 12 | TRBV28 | TGTGCCAGCAGGCTAAGCACCGGGGAGCTGTTTTTT | CASRLSTGELFF
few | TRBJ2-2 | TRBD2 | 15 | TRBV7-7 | TGTGCTAGCAGCTCTAGCGGGGAGATCACCGGGGAGCTGTTTTTT | CASSSSGEITGELFF
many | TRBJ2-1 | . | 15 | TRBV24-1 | TGTGCCACCAGTGACTCGGGACTCAAAAACAATGAGCAGTTCTTC | CATSDSGLKNNEQFF
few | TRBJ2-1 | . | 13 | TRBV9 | TGTGCCAGCAGCGTAGCAAACTACAATGAGCAGTTCTTC | CASSVANYNEQFF
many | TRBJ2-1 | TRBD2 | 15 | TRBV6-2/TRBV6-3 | TGTGCCAGCAGTGACCCGGGACTAAAGGTGGATGAGCAGTTCTTC | CASSDPGLKVDEQFF
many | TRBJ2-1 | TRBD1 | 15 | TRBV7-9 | TGTGCCAGCAGCGTACCGGGACAGGGCTATAATGAGCAGTTCTTC | CASSVPGQGYNEQFF
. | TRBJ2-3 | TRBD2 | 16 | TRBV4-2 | TGTGCCAGCAGCCAAGATAGCGGGGGGGCGACAGATACGCAGTATTTT | CASSQDSGGATDTQYF
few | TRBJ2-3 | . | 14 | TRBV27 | TGTGCCAGCGGAAGACCGGGGATAACAGATACGCAGTATTTT | CASGRPGITDTQYF
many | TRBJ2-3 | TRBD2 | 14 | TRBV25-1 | TGTGCCAGTCAAATAGCGGGGTCCACAGATACGCAGTATTTT | CASQIAGSTDTQYF
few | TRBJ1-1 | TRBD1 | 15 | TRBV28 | TGTGCCAGCAGTTCGCCGGGACAGGGTTGGACTGAAGCTTTCTTT | CASSSPGQGWTEAFF
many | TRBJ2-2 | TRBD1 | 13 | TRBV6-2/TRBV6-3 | TGTGCCAGCACCCTACAGGGGACCGGGGAGCTGTTTTTT | CASTLQGTGELFF
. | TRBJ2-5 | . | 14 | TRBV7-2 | TGTGCCAGCAGCTTGTCTACTAGGGGAGGGACCCAGTACTTC | CASSLSTRGGTQYF
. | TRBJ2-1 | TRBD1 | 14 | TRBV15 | TGTGCCACCAGCAGGGGACAGGGGGCGTATGAGCAGTTCTTC | CATSRGQGAYEQFF
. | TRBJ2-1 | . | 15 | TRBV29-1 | TGCAGCGTTGAAGATGGGGGAGTTGGTCTTAATGAGCAGTTCTTC | CSVEDGGVGLNEQFF
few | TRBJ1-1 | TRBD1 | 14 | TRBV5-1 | TGCGCCAGCGGGACCGGGACAGGAAACACTGAAGCTTTCTTT | CASGTGTGNTEAFF